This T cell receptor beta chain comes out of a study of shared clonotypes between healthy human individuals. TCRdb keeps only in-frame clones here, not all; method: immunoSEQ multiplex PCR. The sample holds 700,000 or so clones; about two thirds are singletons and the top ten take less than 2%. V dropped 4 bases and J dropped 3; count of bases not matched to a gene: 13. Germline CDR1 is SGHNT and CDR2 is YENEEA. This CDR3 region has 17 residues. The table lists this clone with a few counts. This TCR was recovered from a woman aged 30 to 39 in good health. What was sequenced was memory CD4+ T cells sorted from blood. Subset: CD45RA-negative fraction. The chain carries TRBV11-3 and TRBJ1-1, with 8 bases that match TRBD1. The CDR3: CASSSSPGQAADTEAFF. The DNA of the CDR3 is TGTGCCAGCAGCTCCTCCCCGGGACAGGCAGCGGACACTGAAGCTTTCTTT. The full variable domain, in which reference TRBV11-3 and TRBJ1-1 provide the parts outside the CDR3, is EAGVVQSPRYKIIEKKQPVAFWCNPISGHNTLYWYLQNLGQGPELLIRYENEEAVDDSQLPKDRFSAERLKGVDSTLKIQPAELGDSAVYLCASSSSPGQAADTEAFFGQGTRLTVV.